The 5 T cell receptor beta chains presented below share a single source sample, sequenced in a study of T cells in Graves' hyperthyroidism and ophthalmopathy. Amplification of TCR beta CDR3 regions was performed using RNA transcripts as template. HTBI primers were used for first-round RT-PCR of the TCR CDR3. TCRdb used MiXCR to reprocess the multiplex PCR reads, holding one entry per CDR3 protein. The sample has 240,000 or so distinct CDR3 sequences; roughly 17% are singletons. Specimen: blood. Every receptor here comes from a woman aged 18-29 years with Graves' ophthalmopathy.

With respect to this clonotype: This clone may be a read error of a much larger clone one base away. The V call is TRBV9, the J call TRBJ2-2; 13 bases match TRBD2. This CDR3 region has 16 residues. Germline CDR1 and CDR2: SGDLS and YYNGEE. CDR3 protein: CASSVGTSGITGEPFF. CDR3 nucleotide sequence: TGTGCCAGCAGCGTCGGGACTAGCGGGATTACCGGGGAGCCGTTTTTT.

This clonotype was recorded at least ten times. The V call is TRBV27, the J call TRBJ2-1; possibly TRBD2 for D (7 bases). Trimming took off 7 bases at V and 7 bases at J, with 26 bases between the two ends. The CDR3 has 17 amino acids. Germline CDR1 MNHEY, CDR2 SMNVEV (reference sequence). The DNA for the CDR3 is TGTGCCAGCACCCCTAGGGGGGGGCTTGCATATTGGAATGAGCAGTTCTTC. This sequence encodes CASTPRGGLAYWNEQFF.

The table lists this clonotype with many counts. The CDR3 is CASSPQQGTYYGYTF. The CDR3, as DNA: TGTGCCAGCAGTCCCCAACAGGGGACGTACTATGGCTACACCTTC. V gene TRBV27 combines with J gene TRBJ1-2, with TRBD1 identical over 7 bases. CDR3 length: 15 residues. After removal of 5 bases from V and 3 bases from J, the junction contained 9 bases not matched to a gene. Germline V lookup: CDR1 MNHEY, CDR2 SMNVEV (reference sequence).

This clonotype occurred many times. The chain recombines TRBV7-8 with TRBJ2-1, with TRBD2 matching over 8 bases. The CDR3 length is 14 residues. V trimming: 5 bases; J trimming: 2 bases; junction bases outside the gene matches: 2. Germline V gene data show CDR1 as SGHVS and CDR2 as FQNEAQ. As DNA, the CDR3 is TGTGCCAGCAGCCCGGGGGGGGCCTACAATGAGCAGTTCTTC. Its protein is CASSPGGAYNEQFF.

Ten or more counts support this clonotype. The chain recombines TRBV10-3 with TRBJ2-1; 7 bases map to TRBD2. V shed 6 bases and J 5 bases; nucleotides not matched to a gene: 1. The CDR3 covers 12 residues. The germline CDR1 and CDR2 sequences are ENHRY and SYGVKD. The CDR3 reads CAIRGLNNEQFF. The DNA for the CDR3 is TGTGCCATCAGGGGACTAAACAATGAGCAGTTCTTC.